These T cell receptor beta chains were read from a single sample in a study of blood T cell repertoires in COVID-19. Using immunoSEQ multiplex PCR, the repertoire was profiled, and TCRdb retains in-frame clones only, with some absent. The sample includes over 90,000 clones, 84% of them seen just once. The sample comprised peripheral blood. The origin of the receptors is a man aged 35-49 years with active or convalescent COVID-19. The CDR3 runs from the conserved cysteine through the conserved F or W. A D gene is named only where the DNA matches it firmly. Clone size is shown for a subset of rows, as once, few, many or a class of expanded clone.

d_gene: TRBD1; j_gene: TRBJ1-1; abundance: .; v_gene: TRBV29-1; CDR3aa: CSGKQGVRTEAFF; CDR3nt: TGCAGCGGAAAACAGGGGGTTCGGACTGAAGCTTTCTTT
d_gene: .; j_gene: TRBJ2-3; abundance: .; v_gene: TRBV4-1; CDR3aa: CASSASPSTDTQYF; CDR3nt: TGCGCCAGCAGCGCAAGCCCTAGCACAGATACGCAGTATTTT
d_gene: TRBD2; j_gene: TRBJ2-1; abundance: .; v_gene: TRBV5-6; CDR3aa: CASRDYFNEQFF; CDR3nt: TGTGCCAGCCGGGACTACTTCAATGAGCAGTTCTTC
d_gene: .; j_gene: TRBJ1-6; abundance: .; v_gene: TRBV14; CDR3aa: CASSQVLPVPLHF; CDR3nt: TGTGCCAGCAGCCAAGTACTGCCCGTGCCCCTCCACTTT
d_gene: TRBD2; j_gene: TRBJ2-1; abundance: .; v_gene: TRBV6-5; CDR3aa: CASSYLSQGGSEQFF; CDR3nt: TGTGCCAGCAGTTACTTATCGCAGGGCGGGAGTGAGCAGTTCTTC
d_gene: .; j_gene: TRBJ1-1; abundance: .; v_gene: TRBV30; CDR3aa: CAWDPATGRTGEAFF; CDR3nt: TGTGCCTGGGATCCGGCAACAGGACGAACAGGAGAAGCTTTCTTT
d_gene: .; j_gene: TRBJ2-5; abundance: .; v_gene: TRBV18; CDR3aa: CASSPKSEETQYF; CDR3nt: TGTGCCAGCTCACCAAAGAGTGAAGAGACCCAGTACTTC
d_gene: .; j_gene: TRBJ2-2; abundance: .; v_gene: TRBV5-1; CDR3aa: CASSLERFTNTGELFF; CDR3nt: TGCGCCAGCAGCTTGGAGCGGTTCACGAACACCGGGGAGCTGTTTTTT
d_gene: .; j_gene: TRBJ2-2; abundance: .; v_gene: TRBV5-4; CDR3aa: CASSLLWTVNTGELFF; CDR3nt: TGTGCCAGCAGCTTGCTGTGGACAGTAAACACCGGGGAGCTGTTTTTT
d_gene: .; j_gene: TRBJ1-2; abundance: .; v_gene: TRBV6-4; CDR3aa: CASSDPGGFDGYTF; CDR3nt: TGTGCCAGCAGTGACCCAGGTGGGTTCGATGGCTACACCTTC
d_gene: .; j_gene: TRBJ1-5; abundance: .; v_gene: TRBV20-1; CDR3aa: CSASGGFLGNQPQHF; CDR3nt: TGCAGTGCTAGTGGAGGGTTTTTGGGCAATCAGCCCCAGCATTTT
d_gene: .; j_gene: TRBJ1-6; abundance: .; v_gene: TRBV2; CDR3aa: CASRGQTSSYNSPLHF; CDR3nt: TGTGCCAGCAGGGGGCAGACTAGCTCCTATAATTCACCCCTCCACTTT
d_gene: TRBD1; j_gene: TRBJ2-7; abundance: once; v_gene: TRBV6-5; CDR3aa: CASSLDREFAQYF; CDR3nt: TGTGCCAGCAGCTTGGACAGGGAGTTTGCGCAGTACTTC
d_gene: TRBD1; j_gene: TRBJ1-4; abundance: .; v_gene: TRBV2; CDR3aa: CASIIDRGNEKLFF; CDR3nt: TGTGCCAGCATCATCGACAGGGGCAATGAAAAACTGTTTTTT
d_gene: .; j_gene: TRBJ1-1; abundance: .; v_gene: TRBV18; CDR3aa: CASSPQNGPGTEAFF; CDR3nt: TGTGCCAGCTCACCCCAAAATGGGCCAGGAACTGAAGCTTTCTTT
d_gene: TRBD1; j_gene: TRBJ1-1; abundance: .; v_gene: TRBV5-1; CDR3aa: CASRKTGDTEAFF; CDR3nt: TGCGCCAGCAGGAAGACAGGGGACACTGAAGCTTTCTTT
d_gene: .; j_gene: TRBJ1-6; abundance: .; v_gene: TRBV30; CDR3aa: CAWSTAVANSPLHF; CDR3nt: TGTGCCTGGAGTACGGCGGTGGCTAATTCACCCCTCCACTTT
d_gene: .; j_gene: TRBJ1-4; abundance: .; v_gene: TRBV19; CDR3aa: CASSIDLVTTGEKLFF; CDR3nt: TGTGCCAGTAGTATAGACTTAGTGACCACGGGTGAAAAACTGTTTTTT
d_gene: TRBD1; j_gene: TRBJ2-5; abundance: .; v_gene: TRBV27; CDR3aa: CASSSQGQGVETQYF; CDR3nt: TGTGCCAGCAGTTCCCAGGGACAGGGGGTAGAGACCCAGTACTTC
d_gene: .; j_gene: TRBJ2-7; abundance: .; v_gene: TRBV7-9; CDR3aa: CASSTGNYEQYF; CDR3nt: TGTGCCAGCAGCACAGGGAACTACGAGCAGTACTTC
d_gene: .; j_gene: TRBJ2-2; abundance: .; v_gene: TRBV5-1; CDR3aa: CASRTVANTGELFF; CDR3nt: TGCGCCAGCAGGACAGTCGCGAACACCGGGGAGCTGTTTTTT
d_gene: TRBD2; j_gene: TRBJ2-7; abundance: .; v_gene: TRBV18; CDR3aa: CASSPRALAGAGEQYF; CDR3nt: TGTGCCAGCTCACCACGGGCTCTAGCGGGGGCAGGGGAGCAGTACTTC
d_gene: .; j_gene: TRBJ2-3; abundance: .; v_gene: TRBV7-3; CDR3aa: CASSLGGAPTDTQYF; CDR3nt: TGTGCCAGCAGCTTAGGCGGGGCCCCCACAGATACGCAGTATTTT
d_gene: .; j_gene: TRBJ2-7; abundance: .; v_gene: TRBV11-1; CDR3aa: CASSSPRGAGYEQYF; CDR3nt: TGTGCCAGCAGCTCCCCACGCGGGGCCGGCTACGAGCAGTACTTC
d_gene: TRBD2; j_gene: TRBJ2-3; abundance: once; v_gene: TRBV19; CDR3aa: CASKESGGYTDTQYF; CDR3nt: TGTGCCAGCAAGGAGAGCGGGGGTTACACAGATACGCAGTATTTT
d_gene: TRBD2; j_gene: TRBJ2-7; abundance: .; v_gene: TRBV7-9; CDR3aa: CASSAGTSGVLLSNEQYF; CDR3nt: TGTGCCAGCAGCGCCGGGACTAGCGGGGTATTACTTTCGAACGAGCAGTACTTC
d_gene: .; j_gene: TRBJ1-2; abundance: .; v_gene: TRBV6-5; CDR3aa: CASSYLTGIYGYTF; CDR3nt: TGTGCCAGCAGTTACCTAACGGGAATTTATGGCTACACCTTC
d_gene: TRBD1; j_gene: TRBJ1-2; abundance: .; v_gene: TRBV2; CDR3aa: CASRPQGNNGYTF; CDR3nt: TGTGCCAGCAGGCCACAGGGGAACAATGGCTACACCTTC